These 18 T cell receptor beta chains were all obtained from the same sample, sequenced in a study of control samples from healthy donors and cancer patients. Repertoires were generated with immunoSEQ multiplex PCR, while TCRdb's copy carries only in-frame clones and drops some. The sample has roughly 120,000 clones, roughly 90% seen once. The sample comprised blood. The receptor source for this set is a woman between 50 and 59 years old in good health.

The genes are TRBV6-2 or TRBV6-3 and TRBJ2-2; tentatively, D is TRBD1 or TRBD2 (5 bases each). Trimming pared 6 bases from V and 5 bases from J, leaving 16 bases between. CDR3 length: 15 amino acids. Germline CDR1 is MNHEY and CDR2 is SVGEGT. CDR3 in DNA: TGTGCCAGCAGCCCACGAGGGGCGTGGACCGGGGAGCTGTTTTTT. It translates to CASSPRGAWTGELFF.

V is TRBV9 and J is TRBJ2-5; 10 bases are a match to TRBD2. Germline V gene data show CDR1 as SGDLS and CDR2 as YYNGEE. V lost 1 base, J lost 5 bases, and 5 bases stayed unmatched. This CDR3 spans 15 amino acids. The DNA of the CDR3 is TGTGCCAGCAGCGTACTAGCGGGAGTGGGGGAGACCCAGTACTTC. It codes for CASSVLAGVGETQYF. The variable domain in full, completed from reference TRBV9 and TRBJ2-5, reads DSGVTQTPKHLITATGQRVTLRCSPRSGDLSVYWYQQSLDQGLQFLIQYYNGEERAKGNILERFSAQQFPDLHSELNLSSLELGDSALYFCASSVLAGVGETQYFGPGTRLLVL.

This chain connects TRBV7-9 to TRBJ1-6; 8 positions match TRBD1. Germline V CDR1 and CDR2: SEHNR, FQNEAQ (reference sequence). CDR3 size: 16 residues. The junction had 8 bases not matched to a gene; V was cut back by 3 bases and J by 7 bases. CDR3 nucleotides: TGTGCCAGCAGCTTTCGGACAGGGTCGGCGAATTCACCCCTCCACTTT. Protein sequence: CASSFRTGSANSPLHF.

The J gene is TRBJ1-5, the V gene TRBV19; D uncertain. The CDR3 runs to 13 residues. Germline V gives CDR1 LNHDA, CDR2 SQIVND (reference sequence). The V gene lost 5 bases and the J gene lost 4 bases, with 9 bases spanning the gap. The CDR3 sequence: CASSLSGNQPQHF. The CDR3 bases are TGTGCCAGTAGTTTGTCGGGAAATCAGCCCCAGCATTTT. Variable domain in full (rest from reference TRBV19 and TRBJ1-5): DGGITQSPKYLFRKEGQNVTLSCEQNLNHDAMYWYRQDPGQGLRLIYYSQIVNDFQKGDIAEGYSVSREKKESFPLTVTSAQKNPTAFYLCASSLSGNQPQHFGDGTRLSIL.

The chain carries TRBV6-4 and TRBJ2-7, with TRBD1 matching 8 bases. The V and J ends lost 7 bases and 2 bases, in that order; junction bases with no gene match: 10. Germline V gives CDR1 MRHNA, CDR2 SNTAGT. The CDR3 sequence is 15 residues long. CDR3 in DNA: TGTGCCAGCACCAGATCCGGGACAGGAGCCTACGAGCAGTACTTC. This encodes CASTRSGTGAYEQYF.

The V call is TRBV27, the J call TRBJ1-4; tentative D call: TRBD1 (5 bases). Trimming removed 3 bases at V and 6 bases at J, with 8 bases between. The CDR3 consists of 13 residues. Looked up from germline, CDR1 is MNHEY and CDR2 is SMNVEV (reference sequence). In nucleotides, the CDR3 is TGTGCCAGCAGTTTGTCGGGGGATGAAAAACTGTTTTTT. This encodes CASSLSGDEKLFF.

The chain uses TRBV6-2 or TRBV6-3 and TRBJ1-4; D call uncertain. The ends were cut back, 6 bases at V and 5 bases at J, with 10 bases in the middle. CDR3 length: 13 residues. Per the germline V gene, CDR1 is MNHEY and CDR2 is SVGEGT. This chain's CDR3 is CASSAHPNEKLFF. The CDR3, as DNA: TGTGCCAGCAGCGCACACCCAAATGAAAAACTGTTTTTT.

The chain employs TRBV7-9 and TRBJ2-3, with TRBD2 matching 14 bases. The CDR3 contains 18 residues. Trimming at V came to 5 bases and at J to 0 bases, leaving 7 bases not matched to a gene. Per the germline V gene, CDR1 is SEHNR and CDR2 is FQNEAQ (reference sequence). CDR3 sequence reads: CASSAPGLAGASTDTQYF. CDR3 nucleotides: TGTGCCAGCAGCGCCCCGGGACTAGCGGGGGCTAGCACAGATACGCAGTATTTT. The full variable domain, rest sourced from reference TRBV7-9 and TRBJ2-3, is DTGVSQNPRHKITKRGQNVTFRCDPISEHNRLYWYRQTLGQGPEFLTYFQNEAQLEKSRLLSDRFSAERPKGSFSTLEIQRTEQGDSAMYLCASSAPGLAGASTDTQYFGPGTRLTVL.

This clone was recorded once. The chain links TRBV27 to TRBJ2-5; D may correspond to TRBD1 or TRBD2 (5 bases each). This CDR3 spans 14 amino acids. CDR1 and CDR2 (germline): MNHEY, SMNVEV (reference sequence). The V gene lost 5 bases and the J gene lost 4 bases, with 14 bases spanning the gap. The CDR3 coding sequence is TGTGCCAGCAGTGGATACGGGACCCCAGAGACCCAGTACTTC. This codes for CASSGYGTPETQYF.

J is TRBJ2-4 and V is TRBV27, with TRBD1 matching over 12 bases. The CDR3 is 15 amino acids. V lost 5 bases to trimming and J lost 7 bases; unmatched junction nucleotides: 6. Germline V gives CDR1 MNHEY, CDR2 SMNVEV (reference sequence). This CDR3 is CASSGSGTGGNIQYF. The DNA for the CDR3 is TGTGCCAGCAGTGGCTCCGGGACAGGGGGCAACATTCAGTACTTC.

CDR3: CAISETTVRNTIYF. Here the CDR3 DNA reads TGTGCCATCAGTGAGACAACGGTGCGTAACACCATATATTTT. The chain uses TRBV10-3 and TRBJ1-3; D is ambiguous. CDR1 and CDR2 from the germline V gene are ENHRY and SYGVKD. The CDR3 runs to 14 residues. Trimming left V 2 bases short and J 7 bases short, with 12 bases between.

The rearrangement joins TRBV5-1 to TRBJ1-5, with D possibly TRBD1 on 5 matching bases. Trimming shortened V by 0 bases and J by 0 bases, and 10 bases separated the two germline ends. The CDR3 loop spans 16 amino acids. Germline V lookup: CDR1 SGHRS, CDR2 YFSETQ. In nucleotides, the CDR3 is TGCGCCAGCAGCTTGGGGGTAAGGGGTAGCAATCAGCCCCAGCATTTT. Translation gives CASSLGVRGSNQPQHF.

J is TRBJ1-6 and V is TRBV5-4; the D gene is possibly TRBD1 (6 bases). The CDR3 has 14 residues. Germline CDR1 SGHNT, CDR2 YYREEE (reference sequence). The V gene lost 1 base and the J gene lost 8 bases, with 10 bases spanning the gap. In DNA form, the CDR3 reads TGTGCCAGCAGCTTGTGGGGGGCAGATTCACCCCTCCACTTT. Translation: CASSLWGADSPLHF. Combining the CDR3 with reference TRBV5-4 and TRBJ1-6 gives the whole variable domain ETGVTQSPTHLIKTRGQQVTLRCSSQSGHNTVSWYQQALGQGPQFIFQYYREEENGRGNFPPRFSGLQFPNYSSELNVNALELDDSALYLCASSLWGADSPLHFGNGTRLTVT.

This clone has only one observation. The J gene is TRBJ1-1, the V gene TRBV5-6; D remains unclear. The CDR3 contains 12 residues. Germline V gene data show CDR1 as SGHDT and CDR2 as YYEEEE. The V end was cut by 1 base, the J end by 5 bases, with 6 bases between. The CDR3 nucleotides are TGTGCCAGCAGCTTGAGTGAGACTGAAGCTTTCTTT. Amino acids: CASSLSETEAFF.

The rearrangement uses TRBV28 and TRBJ2-7, with D unclear. With 6 bases removed from V and 0 bases from J, the gap between germline ends came to 6 bases. The CDR3 extends over 12 amino acids. CDR1 is MDHEN, CDR2 SYDVKM, per germline. As DNA, the CDR3 is TGTGCCAGCAGCCCTCTCTCCTACGAGCAGTACTTC. Translating gives CASSPLSYEQYF.

The J gene is TRBJ2-7, the V gene TRBV29-1; 11 bases are shared with TRBD1. Unmatched junction bases numbered 5, after V lost 7 bases and J lost 6 bases. Germline loops: CDR1 SQVTM, CDR2 ANQGSEA. The CDR3 length is 12 residues. The CDR3 reads CSGSGTGGEQYV. In DNA form, the CDR3 reads TGCAGCGGCTCGGGGACAGGGGGCGAGCAGTACGTC.

The genes are TRBV4-2 and TRBJ2-1, with 15 bases matching TRBD2. V was pared by 1 base and J by 7 bases, with 8 bases of the junction left unmatched. Germline loops: CDR1 LGHNA, CDR2 YNFKEQ. This CDR3 is built from 18 residues. The CDR3 DNA reads as TGTGCCAGCAGCCAAGTCGGACTAGCGGGAGGGCCTCGGAATGAGCAGTTCTTC. Translated, it gives CASSQVGLAGGPRNEQFF.

The rearrangement uses TRBV19 and TRBJ2-5; D call uncertain. Germline CDR1 reads LNHDA; CDR2 reads SQIVND (reference sequence). Trimming pared 1 base from V and 0 bases from J, leaving 9 bases between. This CDR3 is 15 amino acids long. The CDR3 loop is CASSIGSGYQETQYF. DNA for the CDR3: TGTGCCAGTAGTATAGGGAGTGGGTACCAAGAGACCCAGTACTTC. Full variable domain (rest looked up from reference TRBV19 and TRBJ2-5): DGGITQSPKYLFRKEGQNVTLSCEQNLNHDAMYWYRQDPGQGLRLIYYSQIVNDFQKGDIAEGYSVSREKKESFPLTVTSAQKNPTAFYLCASSIGSGYQETQYFGPGTRLLVL.